This T cell receptor (beta chain) was observed in a study of cytomegalovirus exposure and HLA in healthy donors. Whole-study context: In an earlier analysis, almost 120 million unique TCR beta sequences were found from approximately 170 million T cells.

PCR was performed using 60 Vbeta and 13 Jbeta primers. Some clones are missing from TCRdb's copy, which holds only in-frame ones; the method was immunoSEQ multiplex PCR. The profile shows around 140,000 clones, roughly 86% of them singletons. CDR3 length equals 16 residues. Looked up from germline, CDR1 is MNHEY and CDR2 is SVGAGI. Losses at the gene ends were 4 bases for V and 2 bases for J; bases not matched to a gene: 11. About this clone: Antigen specificity is unknown.

Study findings and constraints: What was likely a sequencing artifact was a cluster of highly shared sequence variants. From TCR beta sequences, most subjects' HLA-A and HLA-B alleles were reportedly predicted accurately. Cytomegalovirus-associated status was assigned to 150 to 200 TCR beta chains.

The V call is TRBV6-5, the J call TRBJ2-7; the match to TRBD2 covers 7 bases. The TCR was taken from a man between 18 and 29 years old in good health and CMV-seropositive. Sequencing input: PBMCs. The CDR3 DNA is TGTGCCAGCAGTTTGCGGGAGCCGCAGCAAACCTACGAGCAGTACTTC. It yields the protein CASSLREPQQTYEQYF.